What follows describes a single TCR beta chain. The data are from a study of T-cell reconstitution after alpha-beta-depleted transplantation in children. Unique molecular identifiers were built into the TCRbeta library. TCRdb reprocessed the PCR reads via MiXCR and lists one record per CDR3 protein. The sample has approximately 980,000 distinct CDR3 sequences; 25% to 35% are singletons. Germline values: CDR1 SGHRS, CDR2 YFSETQ. This CDR3 region has 16 residues. Trimming removed 4 bases at V and 4 bases at J, with 18 bases between. The sample here was PBMCs, mostly from graft donor cells, taken 360 days after TCRalphabeta/CD19-depleted stem cell transplant. This rearrangement joins TRBV5-1 to TRBJ1-3; perhaps TRBD1 as D (5 bases). The receptor was derived from a boy under two years old who had a stem cell transplant for SCID, so the T cells may come from the graft donor. The CDR3 nucleotides are TGCGCCAGCAGCCTGGGACCCTCCCGGACGGGAAACACCATATATTTT. This codes for CASSLGPSRTGNTIYF. Supplemented by reference TRBV5-1 and TRBJ1-3, the full variable domain reads KAGVTQTPRYLIKTRGQQVTLSCSPISGHRSVSWYQQTPGQGLQFLFEYFSETQRNKGNFPGRFSGRQFSNSRSEMNVSTLELGDSALYLCASSLGPSRTGNTIYFGEGSWLTVV.